The next 4 T cell receptor beta chains were all read from a single sample in a study of blood T cell repertoires in COVID-19. Sequencing was performed with immunoSEQ multiplex PCR; in TCRdb, only in-frame clones are kept and a portion is missing. The table shows a few hundred thousand clones, with under 90% occurring only once. Sequenced: peripheral blood. These receptors were obtained from a woman under 30 with acute or convalescent COVID-19.

This sequence joins TRBV6-1 and TRBJ2-3; D remains ambiguous. CDR3 length: 14 amino acids. Germline CDR1 and CDR2: MNHNS and SASEGT. Trimming pared 1 base from V and 2 bases from J, leaving 7 bases between. The CDR3 region is CASSEGQITDTQYF. The CDR3 bases are TGTGCCAGCAGTGAAGGGCAGATCACAGATACGCAGTATTTT.

The chain links TRBV19 to TRBJ2-1, with a weak D call TRBD2 (6 bases). CDR1 LNHDA and CDR2 SQIVND come from the germline V gene (reference sequence). V lost 5 bases, J lost 9 bases, and 14 bases lay in between. The CDR3 length is 13 residues. The CDR3: CASSPGSEGEQFF. CDR3 DNA sequence: TGTGCCAGTAGTCCAGGGTCGGAGGGTGAGCAGTTCTTC.

This clone was seen a few times. The V gene is TRBV3-1 (or the pseudogene TRBV3-2), the J gene TRBJ1-1; D might be TRBD1 (5 bases). This CDR3 contains 15 residues. Deletions cut 1 base from V and 4 bases from J, with 13 bases between. CDR1 and CDR2 (germline): LGHDT, YNNKEL (reference sequence). The CDR3 loop is CASSQGGGRFTEAFF. CDR3 nucleotides: TGTGCCAGCAGCCAAGGGGGGGGAAGGTTCACTGAAGCTTTCTTT.

The V and J genes are TRBV11-2 and TRBJ2-1; 11 nucleotides agree with TRBD2. The J segment lost 6 bases and the V segment lost 5 bases, leaving 9 bases of the junction unmatched. The CDR3 sequence is 16 residues long. Germline lookup yields CDR1 SGHAT and CDR2 FQNNGV. CDR3 amino acids: CASSPGASGRLNEQFF. CDR3 DNA: TGTGCCAGCAGCCCGGGGGCTAGCGGGAGGCTCAATGAGCAGTTCTTC.